This T cell receptor beta chain comes out of a study of T-cell reconstitution after alpha-beta-depleted transplantation in children. Study-wide points: Roughly two months post-transplant, alpha-beta T cells reportedly originated from several hundred graft clones that had expanded. Surviving recipient T cells and thymic progenitors produced the high day-60 TCRbeta diversity seen in some patients. The main origin of T-cell counts and diversity one year after transplant was newly produced T cells.

Between the trimmed V and J ends, which lost 6 bases and 2 bases, there was a span of 12 bases. Germline values: CDR1 MNHEY, CDR2 SVGEGT. The CDR3 consists of 14 residues. Ten or more counts support this clonotype. As yet, its antigen is unknown. Construction of the TCRbeta library involved unique molecular identifiers. MiXCR, run by TCRdb on the PCR reads, gives a single entry per CDR3 protein. The sample yields some 180,000 distinct CDR3 sequences, approximately 6.9% seen once. The receptor's source is a boy aged 2-9 years with acute lymphoblastic leukemia, due to receive a stem cell transplant. The gene calls are TRBV6-2 or TRBV6-3 and TRBJ2-3; maybe TRBD1 (5 bases). Sample: PBMCs, taken before TCRalphabeta/CD19-depleted stem cell transplant. The CDR3 reads CASRPSGITDTQYF. The DNA of the CDR3 is TGTGCCAGCAGGCCCTCAGGGATCACAGATACGCAGTATTTT.